Below, 4 T cell receptor beta chains from the same sample are listed, as sequenced in a study of blood T cell repertoires in COVID-19. Clones were read by immunoSEQ multiplex PCR, and TCRdb kept only the in-frame ones, dropping some. The data contain approximately 230,000 clones, under 95% of them seen just once; the ten biggest clones take up under 2.5%. Sequenced input: PBMCs or T cells enriched from blood (not recorded which). Receptors originate from a woman aged 18-29 years who had recovered from COVID-19.

The V and J genes are TRBV5-6 and TRBJ2-3, with TRBD2 matching 10 bases. CDR1 is SGHDT, CDR2 YYEEEE, per germline. This CDR3 has 15 residues. Trimming took 4 bases from V and 6 from J; bases not matched to a gene: 8. The CDR3 bases are TGTGCCAGCAGCCCGGCTAGCGGGGGTATTGATACGCAGTATTTT. As protein: CASSPASGGIDTQYF. Filled out from reference TRBV5-6 and TRBJ2-3, the complete variable domain reads DAGVTQSPTHLIKTRGQQVTLRCSPKSGHDTVSWYQQALGQGPQFIFQYYEEEERQRGNFPDRFSGHQFPNYSSELNVNALLLGDSALYLCASSPASGGIDTQYFGPGTRLTVL.

The chain couples TRBV4-2 to TRBJ1-1; maybe TRBD1 (6 bases). Trimming removed 0 bases at V and 4 bases at J, with 12 bases between. Germline CDR1 and CDR2: LGHNA and YNFKEQ. The CDR3 runs 15 residues. Written as DNA, the CDR3 is TGTGCCAGCAGCCAAGATTTTGGCAGGGGCACTGAAGCTTTCTTT. Translated: CASSQDFGRGTEAFF.

V usage is TRBV24-1 and J usage is TRBJ1-6; no clear D. This CDR3 is 13 amino acids long. Trimming took 7 bases from V and 4 from J, leaving 7 bases between them. CDR1 KGHDR and CDR2 SFDVKD come from the germline V gene. The CDR3 coding sequence is TGTGCCACCAGCCCCGGGTATAATTCACCCCTCCACTTT. Its translation: CATSPGYNSPLHF.

The chain recombines TRBV28 with TRBJ1-1; TRBD1 agrees at 10 bases. The germline CDR1 and CDR2 sequences are MDHEN and SYDVKM. The CDR3 totals 16 residues. Trimming took 4 bases from V and 10 from J; bases not matched to a gene: 15. This CDR3 reads CASSSPKGQGSYRAFF. CDR3 in DNA: TGTGCCAGCAGTTCCCCCAAGGGACAGGGGAGTTACCGAGCTTTCTTT.